This is a list of T cell receptor beta chains from one sample in a study of a mutant IDH1 vaccine in newly diagnosed glioma. Produced via immunoSEQ multiplex PCR; TCRdb's table is partial and in-frame only. The data hold about 96,000 clones, with 80% observed a single time. Sample: PBMCs, taken from a glioma patient treated with radiotherapy, temozolomide or both. Receptors were obtained from a man aged 40-49 years with glioma. CDR3s include the opening cysteine and the closing phenylalanine or tryptophan. A D gene is named only where the DNA matches it firmly. Only some rows state a clone size, as once, few, many or a class for expanded clones.

>TRBJ1-5|TRBV19|-|many
TGTGCCAGTAGCCCCGTGGGAAACAATCAGCCCCAGCATTTT
CASSPVGNNQPQHF
>TRBJ2-7|TRBV18|-|-
TGTGCCAGCTCACCATTTCCCGGGGGCAGGGACGAGCAGTACTTC
CASSPFPGGRDEQYF
>TRBJ2-6|TRBV28|-|-
TGTGCCAGCAGTTTACCAGGGGCGGGCGGGGCCAACGTCCTGACTTTC
CASSLPGAGGANVLTF
>TRBJ1-5|TRBV30|TRBD1|-
TGTGCCTGGAGTGTCGGGACAGGGGGTCAGCCCCAGCATTTT
CAWSVGTGGQPQHF
>TRBJ2-7|TRBV5-6|TRBD2|-
TGTGCCAGCAGCTTGCGGGTCTATCTAGCGGGGGGCATCTACGAGCAGTACTTC
CASSLRVYLAGGIYEQYF
>TRBJ2-2|TRBV21-1|-|-
TGTGCCACACGACGGGAGCTGTTTTTT
CATRRELFF
>TRBJ2-2|TRBV10-3|TRBD1|-
TGTGCCAACGGACAGGGGGGTTCCGGGGAGCTGTTTTTT
CANGQGGSGELFF
>TRBJ2-1|TRBV5-4|-|-
TGTGCCAGCAGCTGGACCCTCCGGGTTTACAATGAGCAGTTCTTC
CASSWTLRVYNEQFF
>TRBJ1-5|TRBV30|-|few
TGTGCCTGGAGAGCAGGGTGGGATCAGCCCCAGCATTTT
CAWRAGWDQPQHF
>TRBJ2-5|TRBV6-5|-|many
TGTGCCAGCAGTTACTCCGGTGAGACCCAGTACTTC
CASSYSGETQYF
>TRBJ2-6|TRBV28|-|-
TGTGCCAGCACGTTTAGAACGGGCCATCGGACTGGGGCCAACGTCCTGACTTTC
CASTFRTGHRTGANVLTF
>TRBJ2-5|TRBV9|-|-
TGTGCCAGCGGGGGCAGGGGTTTTCAAGAGACCCAGTACTTC
CASGGRGFQETQYF
>TRBJ2-5|TRBV19|-|-
TGTGCCAGTAGTTTGATGGGACCGGGGGTTGGGACCCAGTACTTC
CASSLMGPGVGTQYF
>TRBJ2-1|TRBV5-5|-|few
TGTGCCAGCAGCTTGACTTTCAATGAGCAGTTCTTC
CASSLTFNEQFF
>TRBJ2-7|TRBV2|-|few
TGTGCCAGCAGTCAAACTACCTACGAGCAGTACTTC
CASSQTTYEQYF
>TRBJ1-4|TRBV5-1|-|few
TGCGCCAGCAGCTTGGGGGGAAGCGCCGAAAAACTGTTTTTT
CASSLGGSAEKLFF
>TRBJ2-5|TRBV6-6|-|-
TGTGCCAGCAGTTACAAGGGAGAGACCCAGTACTTC
CASSYKGETQYF
>TRBJ1-1|TRBV9|TRBD1|few
TGTGCCAGCAGCGACTACCGGGACAGTGGAACTGAAGCTTTCTTT
CASSDYRDSGTEAFF
>TRBJ1-1|TRBV7-2|-|-
TGTGCCAGCAGCTTATCGGCAGGACGGGAAGCTTTCTTT
CASSLSAGREAFF
>TRBJ1-5|TRBV19|-|-
TGTGCCAGTAGTATAAGAGGGGGAAAATCGGTTCAGCCCCAGCATTTT
CASSIRGGKSVQPQHF
>TRBJ1-5|TRBV28|TRBD1|-
TGTGCCAGCAGTTTATTCAGACAGGGGGCCGACAATCAGCCCCAGCATTTT
CASSLFRQGADNQPQHF
>TRBJ2-2|TRBV4-3|TRBD1|few
TGCGCCAGCAGCCCCGGACAGGGGAACACCGGGGAGCTGTTTTTT
CASSPGQGNTGELFF
>TRBJ2-7|TRBV25-1|TRBD1|-
TGTGCCAGCAGCCTCGGGACAGGAGAATACGAGCAGTACTTC
CASSLGTGEYEQYF
>TRBJ1-6|TRBV19|-|-
TGTGCCAGTAGACAGGGTTACAATTCACCCCTCCACTTT
CASRQGYNSPLHF
>TRBJ2-5|TRBV19|TRBD1|-
TGTGCCAGTCGACAGGGTCCCCGGGAGACCCAGTACTTC
CASRQGPRETQYF
>TRBJ1-1|TRBV4-2|-|-
TGTGCCAGCAGCCAAGATCTGCGAAACACTGAAGCTTTCTTT
CASSQDLRNTEAFF
>TRBJ1-5|TRBV6-6|-|few
TGTGCCAGCAGTAAGGATACGCGGCCCCAGCATTTT
CASSKDTRPQHF
>TRBJ1-1|TRBV30|-|once
TGTGCCTGGAGTCTCAAACCCCCTTACAGGAACACTGAAGCTTTCTTT
CAWSLKPPYRNTEAFF
>TRBJ1-3|TRBV6-1|-|-
TGTGCCAGCAGTGAAATCACAGTCAGCTCTGGAAACACCATATATTTT
CASSEITVSSGNTIYF
>TRBJ2-3|TRBV6-4|TRBD2|medium-sized
TGTGCCAGCAGTAGCGGGGGGGGCGCAGATACGCAGTATTTT
CASSSGGGADTQYF
>TRBJ2-7|TRBV10-2|-|-
TGCGCCAGTACCGGGACAATATCCGAGCAGTACTTC
CASTGTISEQYF
>TRBJ2-7|TRBV28|-|-
TGTGCCAGCAGCCGGGGACTCCTCTACGAGCAGTACTTC
CASSRGLLYEQYF
>TRBJ2-2|TRBV27|TRBD2|-
TGTGCCAGCAGCCTACTAGCGGGAGCCAGCGGGGAGCTGTTTTTT
CASSLLAGASGELFF
>TRBJ2-1|TRBV7-2|TRBD2|once
TGTGCCAGCAGCCGCGGGGGGGGCTCCTACAATGAGCAGTTCTTC
CASSRGGGSYNEQFF
>TRBJ2-1|TRBV2|TRBD2|-
TGTGCCAGCAGTGAAGCCAGCGGGAGGCCGCCCTACAATGAGCAGTTCTTC
CASSEASGRPPYNEQFF
>TRBJ1-4|TRBV10-3|-|-
TGTGCCATCAAGGCCGGGACCAATGAAAAACTGTTTTTT
CAIKAGTNEKLFF
>TRBJ1-1|TRBV5-1|-|-
TGCGCCAGCAGCTTGGATCAGGGGAGGATTGAAGCTTTCTTT
CASSLDQGRIEAFF
>TRBJ1-6|TRBV1|-|-
TGCACCAGCAGCCAAGGTATAGGGGAGAGGATTTCACCCCTCCACTTT
CTSSQGIGERISPLHF
>TRBJ2-3|TRBV10-1|TRBD1|-
TGCGCCAGCATTCCACGGGACAGGGAGGGAGATACGCAGTATTTT
CASIPRDREGDTQYF
>TRBJ2-7|TRBV6-6|TRBD1|-
TGTGCCAGCACGTCCGGGACAGGGCACGAGCAGTACTTC
CASTSGTGHEQYF
>TRBJ1-1|TRBV10-3|TRBD1|few
TGTGCCATCACACGACAGGGGCAGGGGACTGAAGCTTTCTTT
CAITRQGQGTEAFF
>TRBJ2-1|TRBV7-6|TRBD1|-
TGTGCCAGCAGCTGGGGACAGGGCTATGAGCAGTTCTTC
CASSWGQGYEQFF
>TRBJ1-1|TRBV25-1|-|-
TGTGCCAGCAGTGATGGGGTCCGAGGAGCTTTCTTT
CASSDGVRGAFF
>TRBJ2-7|TRBV6-6|-|-
TGTGCCAGCAGTTACGGGGGCGGGGAGCAGTACTTC
CASSYGGGEQYF
>TRBJ1-5|TRBV4-3|-|-
TGCGCCAGCAGCCAATCCCGACAGGGCAATCAGCCCCAGCATTTT
CASSQSRQGNQPQHF
>TRBJ1-1|TRBV6-5|-|once
TGTGCCAGCAGTTACGGGTCGTCGAAAGCTTTCTTT
CASSYGSSKAFF
>TRBJ1-4|TRBV5-6|TRBD1|-
TGTGCCAGCAGCTTGGGGCAGGGGGGTGCAACTAATGAAAAACTGTTTTTT
CASSLGQGGATNEKLFF
>TRBJ2-5|TRBV27|TRBD2|-
TGTGCCAGCAGTTTCCAGATGACTAGCGGGGTTCAAAAAGAGACCCAGTACTTC
CASSFQMTSGVQKETQYF
>TRBJ1-5|TRBV6-5|-|-
TGTGCCAGCAGTTACTCAGAGGGGAGTCAGCCCCAGCATTTT
CASSYSEGSQPQHF
>TRBJ1-5|TRBV18|-|once
TGTGCCAGCTCACCTATACGGGACGGGGGGTTATATCAGCCCCAGCATTTT
CASSPIRDGGLYQPQHF
>TRBJ2-5|TRBV10-3|TRBD1|-
TGTGCCATCAGTGAGTCCAAGGGGGCGGAAGAGACCCAGTACTTC
CAISESKGAEETQYF